The entry that follows covers one T cell receptor (beta chain) sequence. This sample was taken from a study of blood T cell repertoires in COVID-19. Assay: immunoSEQ multiplex PCR; the TCRdb copy retains only in-frame clones and omits some. This table holds roughly 230,000 clones, around 83% found once. Sequencing was performed on peripheral blood. The sequence was obtained from a man between 35 and 55 years old with active or convalescent COVID-19.

CDR3 protein: CASSSPSSEQFF. For the CDR3, the DNA is TGTGCCAGTAGTTCCCCCTCGAGCGAGCAGTTCTTC. The V gene is TRBV19, the J gene TRBJ2-1, with D unresolved. V lost 5 bases, J lost 10 bases, and 12 bases lay in between. The V gene's germline CDR1 is LNHDA and CDR2 SQIVND (reference sequence). The CDR3 spans 12 residues.